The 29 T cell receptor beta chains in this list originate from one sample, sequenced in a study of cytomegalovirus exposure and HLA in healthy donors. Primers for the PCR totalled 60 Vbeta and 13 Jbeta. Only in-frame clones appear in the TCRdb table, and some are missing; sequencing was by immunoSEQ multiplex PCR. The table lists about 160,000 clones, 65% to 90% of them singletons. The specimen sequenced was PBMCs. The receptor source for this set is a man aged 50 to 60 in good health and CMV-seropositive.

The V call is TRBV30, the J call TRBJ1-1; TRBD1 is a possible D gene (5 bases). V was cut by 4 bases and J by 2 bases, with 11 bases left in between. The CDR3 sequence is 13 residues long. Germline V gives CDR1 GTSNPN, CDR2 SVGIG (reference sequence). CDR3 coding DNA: TGTGCCTGGACTAGGGACTACAACACTGAAGCTTTCTTT. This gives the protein CAWTRDYNTEAFF.

This CDR3 reads CARGGAGTIGEQYF. The DNA for the CDR3 is TGTGCCAGGGGGGGGGCCGGAACGATCGGGGAGCAGTACTTC. V usage is TRBV6-1 and J usage is TRBJ2-7; tentatively, D is TRBD2 (7 bases). Germline lookup yields CDR1 MNHNS and CDR2 SASEGT. V lost 9 bases, J lost 7 bases, and 22 bases lay in between. The CDR3 has 14 amino acids.

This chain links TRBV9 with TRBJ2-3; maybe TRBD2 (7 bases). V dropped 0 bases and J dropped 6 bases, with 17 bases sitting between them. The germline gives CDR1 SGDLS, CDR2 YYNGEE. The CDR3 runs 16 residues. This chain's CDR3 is CASSVGFGGPGDTQYF. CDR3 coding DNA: TGTGCCAGCAGCGTAGGTTTCGGGGGGCCAGGGGATACGCAGTATTTT.

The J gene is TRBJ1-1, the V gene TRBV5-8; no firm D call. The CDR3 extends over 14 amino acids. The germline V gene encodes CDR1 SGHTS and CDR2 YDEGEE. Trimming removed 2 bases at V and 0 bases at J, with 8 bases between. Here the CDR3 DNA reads TGTGCCAGCAGCTTCAGGACTATGAACACTGAAGCTTTCTTT. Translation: CASSFRTMNTEAFF.

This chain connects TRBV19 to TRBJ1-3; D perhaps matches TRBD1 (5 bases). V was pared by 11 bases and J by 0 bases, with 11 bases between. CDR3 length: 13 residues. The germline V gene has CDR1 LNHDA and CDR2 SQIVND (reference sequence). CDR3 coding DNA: TGTGCCTCACAGGTATTCTCTGGAAACACCATATATTTT. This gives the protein CASQVFSGNTIYF.

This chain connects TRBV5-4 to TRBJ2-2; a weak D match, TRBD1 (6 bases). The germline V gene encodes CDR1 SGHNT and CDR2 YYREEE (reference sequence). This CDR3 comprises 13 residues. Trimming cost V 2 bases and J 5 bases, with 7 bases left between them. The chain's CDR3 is CASSFQGTGELFF. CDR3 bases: TGTGCCAGCAGCTTTCAGGGGACCGGGGAGCTGTTTTTT. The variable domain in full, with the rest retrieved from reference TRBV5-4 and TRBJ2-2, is ETGVTQSPTHLIKTRGQQVTLRCSSQSGHNTVSWYQQALGQGPQFIFQYYREEENGRGNFPPRFSGLQFPNYSSELNVNALELDDSALYLCASSFQGTGELFFGEGSRLTVL.

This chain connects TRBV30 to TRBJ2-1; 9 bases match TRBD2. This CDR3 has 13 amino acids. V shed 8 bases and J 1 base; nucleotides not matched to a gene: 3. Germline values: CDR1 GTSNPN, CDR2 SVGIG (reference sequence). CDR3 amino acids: CARSGGSYNEQFF. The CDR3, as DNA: TGTGCCCGAAGCGGGGGGTCCTACAATGAGCAGTTCTTC.

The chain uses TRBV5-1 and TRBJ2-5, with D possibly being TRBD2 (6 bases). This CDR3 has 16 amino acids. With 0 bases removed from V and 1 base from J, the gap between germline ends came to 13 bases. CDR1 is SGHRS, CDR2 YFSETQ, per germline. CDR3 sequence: CASSLGLEMGQETQYF. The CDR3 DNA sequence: TGCGCCAGCAGCTTGGGACTAGAGATGGGCCAAGAGACCCAGTACTTC.

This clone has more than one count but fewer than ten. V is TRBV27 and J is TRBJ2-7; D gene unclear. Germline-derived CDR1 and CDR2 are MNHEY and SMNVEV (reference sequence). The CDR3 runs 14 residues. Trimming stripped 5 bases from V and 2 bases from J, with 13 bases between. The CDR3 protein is CASSHPGVTYEQYF. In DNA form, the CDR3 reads TGTGCCAGCAGTCATCCGGGTGTAACCTACGAGCAGTACTTC.

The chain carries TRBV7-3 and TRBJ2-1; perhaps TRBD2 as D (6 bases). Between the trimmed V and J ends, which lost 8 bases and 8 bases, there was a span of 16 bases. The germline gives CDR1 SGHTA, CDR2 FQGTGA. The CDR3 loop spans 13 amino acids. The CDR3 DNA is TGTGCCAGCTCCCAAGGAGGGTACGATGAGCAGTTCTTC. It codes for CASSQGGYDEQFF.

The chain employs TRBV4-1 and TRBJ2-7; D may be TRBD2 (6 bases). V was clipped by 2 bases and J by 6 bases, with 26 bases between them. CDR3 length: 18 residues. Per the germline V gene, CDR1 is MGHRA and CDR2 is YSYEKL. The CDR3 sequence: CASSQPPGGGPRASEQYF. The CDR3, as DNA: TGCGCCAGCAGCCAACCCCCGGGTGGAGGGCCGAGGGCGTCCGAGCAGTACTTC.

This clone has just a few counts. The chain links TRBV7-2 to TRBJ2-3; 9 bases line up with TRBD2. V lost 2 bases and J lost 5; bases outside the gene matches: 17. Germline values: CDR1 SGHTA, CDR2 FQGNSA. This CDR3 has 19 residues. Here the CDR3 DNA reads TGTGCCAGCAGCTTAATTTCAGGGGCGGCGGGGGGGCGAGGAGATACGCAGTATTTT. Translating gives CASSLISGAAGGRGDTQYF.

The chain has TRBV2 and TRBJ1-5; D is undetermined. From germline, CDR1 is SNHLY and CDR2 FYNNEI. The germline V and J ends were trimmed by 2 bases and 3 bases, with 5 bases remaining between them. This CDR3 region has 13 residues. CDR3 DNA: TGTGCCAGCAGTGAACTTATCAATCAGCCCCAGCATTTT. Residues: CASSELINQPQHF. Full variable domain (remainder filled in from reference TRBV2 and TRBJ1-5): EPEVTQTPSHQVTQMGQEVILRCVPISNHLYFYWYRQILGQKVEFLVSFYNNEISEKSEIFDDQFSVERPDGSNFTLKIRSTKLEDSAMYFCASSELINQPQHFGDGTRLSIL.

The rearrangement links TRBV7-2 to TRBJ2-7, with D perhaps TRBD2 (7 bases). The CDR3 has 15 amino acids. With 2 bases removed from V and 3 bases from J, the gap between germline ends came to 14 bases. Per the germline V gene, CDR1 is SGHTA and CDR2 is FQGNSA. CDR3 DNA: TGTGCCAGCAGCTTAAGGGGGGGAGAAGACTACGAGCAGTACTTC. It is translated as CASSLRGGEDYEQYF. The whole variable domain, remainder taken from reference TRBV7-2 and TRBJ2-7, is GAGVSQSPSNKVTEKGKDVELRCDPISGHTALYWYRQSLGQGLEFLIYFQGNSAPDKSGLPSDRFSAERTGGSVSTLTIQRTQQEDSAVYLCASSLRGGEDYEQYFGPGTRLTVT.

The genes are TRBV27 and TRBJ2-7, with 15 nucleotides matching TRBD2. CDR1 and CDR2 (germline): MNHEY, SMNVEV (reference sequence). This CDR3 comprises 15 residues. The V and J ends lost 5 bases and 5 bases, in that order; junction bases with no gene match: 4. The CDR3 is CASSTGLAGGDEQYF. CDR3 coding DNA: TGTGCCAGCAGTACCGGACTAGCGGGAGGGGACGAGCAGTACTTC.

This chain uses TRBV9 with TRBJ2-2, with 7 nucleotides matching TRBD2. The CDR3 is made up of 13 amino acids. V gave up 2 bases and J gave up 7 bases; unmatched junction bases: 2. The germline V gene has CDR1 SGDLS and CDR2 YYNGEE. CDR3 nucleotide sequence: TGTGCCAGCAGCGTCCGCGGGGGCGGGGAGCTGTTTTTT. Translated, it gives CASSVRGGGELFF.

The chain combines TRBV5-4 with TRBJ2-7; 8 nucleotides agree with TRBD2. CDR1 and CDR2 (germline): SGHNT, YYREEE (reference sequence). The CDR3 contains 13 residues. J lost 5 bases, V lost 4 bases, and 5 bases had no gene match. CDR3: CASSGGGKNEQYF. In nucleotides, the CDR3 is TGTGCCAGCAGCGGCGGGGGGAAGAACGAGCAGTACTTC.

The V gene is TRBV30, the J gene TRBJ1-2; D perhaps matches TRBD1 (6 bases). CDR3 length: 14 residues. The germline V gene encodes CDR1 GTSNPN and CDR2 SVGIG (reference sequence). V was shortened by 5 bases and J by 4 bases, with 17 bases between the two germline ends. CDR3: CAWRFRGVPYGYTF. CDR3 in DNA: TGTGCCTGGCGGTTCAGGGGAGTCCCCTATGGCTACACCTTC.

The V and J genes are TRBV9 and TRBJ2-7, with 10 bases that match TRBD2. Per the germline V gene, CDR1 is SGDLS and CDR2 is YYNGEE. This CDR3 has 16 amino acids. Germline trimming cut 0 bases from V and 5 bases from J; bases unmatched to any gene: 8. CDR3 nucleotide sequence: TGTGCCAGCAGCGTAGTAAGCCTAGCGGGAGTTGACGAGCAGTACTTC. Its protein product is CASSVVSLAGVDEQYF.

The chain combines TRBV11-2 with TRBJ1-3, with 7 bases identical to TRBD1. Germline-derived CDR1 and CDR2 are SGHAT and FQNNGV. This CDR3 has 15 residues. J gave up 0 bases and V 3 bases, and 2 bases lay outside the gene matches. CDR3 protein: CASSLGQHSGNTIYF. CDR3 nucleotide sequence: TGTGCCAGCAGCTTGGGACAGCACTCTGGAAACACCATATATTTT.

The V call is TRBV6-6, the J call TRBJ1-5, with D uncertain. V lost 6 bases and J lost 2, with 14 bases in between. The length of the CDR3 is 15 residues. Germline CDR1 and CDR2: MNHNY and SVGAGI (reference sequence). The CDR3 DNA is TGTGCCAGCAGCCTACTTAGCCCCGGCAATCAGCCCCAGCATTTT. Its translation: CASSLLSPGNQPQHF.

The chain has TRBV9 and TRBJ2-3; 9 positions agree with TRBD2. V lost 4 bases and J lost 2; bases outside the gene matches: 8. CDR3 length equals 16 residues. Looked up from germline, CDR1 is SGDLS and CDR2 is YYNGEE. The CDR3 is CASSLSGGDITDTQYF. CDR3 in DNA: TGTGCCAGCAGCCTTAGCGGGGGTGACATCACAGATACGCAGTATTTT.

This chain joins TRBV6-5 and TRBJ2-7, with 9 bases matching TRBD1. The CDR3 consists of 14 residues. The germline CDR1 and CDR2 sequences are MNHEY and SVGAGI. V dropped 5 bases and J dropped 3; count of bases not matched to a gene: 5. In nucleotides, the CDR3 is TGTGCCAGCAGTGGCGGACAGGGGCGCTACGAGCAGTACTTC. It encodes CASSGGQGRYEQYF.

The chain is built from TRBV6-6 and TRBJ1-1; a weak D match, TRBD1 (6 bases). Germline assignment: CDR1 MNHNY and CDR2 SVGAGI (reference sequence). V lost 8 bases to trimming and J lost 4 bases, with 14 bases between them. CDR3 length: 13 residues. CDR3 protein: CASGLQGTTEAFF. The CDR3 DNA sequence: TGTGCCAGCGGATTACAGGGAACCACTGAAGCTTTCTTT.

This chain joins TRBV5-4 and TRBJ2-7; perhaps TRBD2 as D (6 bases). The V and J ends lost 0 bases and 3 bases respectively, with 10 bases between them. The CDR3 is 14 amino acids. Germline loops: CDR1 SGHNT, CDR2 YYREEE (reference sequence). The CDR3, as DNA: TGTGCCAGCAGCTTGGAGTTAGCGGTCTACGAGCAGTACTTC. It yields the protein CASSLELAVYEQYF.

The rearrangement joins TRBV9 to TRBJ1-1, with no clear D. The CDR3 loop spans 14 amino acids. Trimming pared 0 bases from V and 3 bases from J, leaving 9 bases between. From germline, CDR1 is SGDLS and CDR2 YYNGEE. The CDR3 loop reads CASSVAQHDTEAFF. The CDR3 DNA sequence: TGTGCCAGCAGCGTAGCTCAACACGACACTGAAGCTTTCTTT.

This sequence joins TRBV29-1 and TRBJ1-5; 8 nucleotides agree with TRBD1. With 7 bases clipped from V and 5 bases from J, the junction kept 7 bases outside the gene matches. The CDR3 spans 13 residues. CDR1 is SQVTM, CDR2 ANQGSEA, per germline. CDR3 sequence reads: CSGKDREDQPQHF. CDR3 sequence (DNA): TGCAGCGGAAAGGACAGGGAAGATCAGCCCCAGCATTTT.

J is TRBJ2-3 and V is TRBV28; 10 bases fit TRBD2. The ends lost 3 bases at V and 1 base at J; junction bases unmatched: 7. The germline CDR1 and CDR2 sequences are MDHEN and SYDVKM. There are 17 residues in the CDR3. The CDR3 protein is CASSLSGRADGTDTQYF. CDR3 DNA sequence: TGTGCCAGCAGTTTGAGCGGGAGGGCCGATGGCACAGATACGCAGTATTTT.

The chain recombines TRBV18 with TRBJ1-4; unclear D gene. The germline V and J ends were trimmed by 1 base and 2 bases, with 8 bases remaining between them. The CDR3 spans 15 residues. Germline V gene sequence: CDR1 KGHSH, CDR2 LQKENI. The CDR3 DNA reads TGTGCCAGCTCACCACTTGGGGAGACTAATGAAAAACTGTTTTTT. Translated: CASSPLGETNEKLFF. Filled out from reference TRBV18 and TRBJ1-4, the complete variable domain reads NAGVMQNPRHLVRRRGQEARLRCSPMKGHSHVYWYRQLPEEGLKFMVYLQKENIIDESGMPKERFSAEFPKEGPSILRIQQVVRGDSAAYFCASSPLGETNEKLFFGSGTQLSVL.